The next 11 T cell receptor beta chains were all read from a single sample in a study of T cell responses to AZD1222 COVID-19 vaccine. TCRdb's table, derived via immunoSEQ multiplex PCR, lists solely in-frame clones and lacks some. The sample consists of roughly 51,000 clones, more than 80% of them appearing once. The material was peripheral blood, obtained 28 days after the second AZD1222 dose. These receptors all stem from an adult who received the AZD1222 COVID-19 vaccine.

The V and J genes are TRBV7-9 and TRBJ1-5; 11 nucleotides match TRBD1. Germline CDR1 reads SEHNR; CDR2 reads FQNEAQ (reference sequence). The CDR3 has 18 residues. The V segment lost 1 base and the J segment 3 bases; nucleotides outside the gene matches: 8. The CDR3 sequence: CASSLGNWTGGLNQPQHF. The CDR3, as DNA: TGTGCCAGCAGCTTAGGTAATTGGACAGGGGGCCTCAATCAGCCCCAGCATTTT.

The V call is TRBV19, the J call TRBJ1-5; 9 bases line up with TRBD1. The junction had 16 bases not matched to a gene; V was cut back by 9 bases and J by 1 base. The CDR3 consists of 18 residues. CDR1 and CDR2 from the germline V gene are LNHDA and SQIVND (reference sequence). The CDR3 DNA is TGTGCCAGCGATAGGACGGGACAGGGAATGGGCAGCAATCAGCCCCAGCATTTT. Translated, it gives CASDRTGQGMGSNQPQHF.

The V gene is TRBV5-6, the J gene TRBJ1-4, with 9 bases lining up with TRBD1. The ends lost 4 bases at V and 2 bases at J; junction bases unmatched: 3. From germline, CDR1 is SGHDT and CDR2 YYEEEE. CDR3 size: 15 residues. The CDR3 DNA reads as TGTGCCAGCAGCCCTGGGACAGGGACTAATGAAAAACTGTTTTTT. It yields the protein CASSPGTGTNEKLFF.

This clone was found once. The chain combines TRBV10-1 with TRBJ2-3; 9 positions agree with TRBD2. V was pared by 6 bases and J by 4 bases, with 8 bases of the junction left unmatched. Germline-derived CDR1 and CDR2 are WNHNN and SYGVQD (reference sequence). The CDR3 loop spans 15 amino acids. The CDR3 is CASSYSGSFADTQYF. In DNA form, the CDR3 reads TGCGCCAGCAGCTATAGCGGGAGCTTTGCAGATACGCAGTATTTT.

As DNA, the CDR3 is TGTGCCAGCAGCCCTAGAAGGACTAGCGGGTCCCGGAACACCGGGGAGCTGTTTTTT. It is translated as CASSPRRTSGSRNTGELFF. The J gene is TRBJ2-2, the V gene TRBV7-2; 11 bases align to TRBD2. In germline, CDR1 is SGHTA, CDR2 FQGNSA. The CDR3 covers 19 residues. The junction had 12 bases not matched to a gene; V was cut back by 5 bases and J by 1 base.

The rearrangement uses TRBV30 and TRBJ1-2, with a tentative D call TRBD1 (5 bases). Trimming left V 3 bases short and J 3 bases short, with 8 bases between. Germline-derived CDR1 and CDR2 are GTSNPN and SVGIG (reference sequence). The CDR3 runs to 12 residues. The CDR3 DNA reads TGTGCCTGGAGCCCACAGGACTATGGCTACACCTTC. This translates into CAWSPQDYGYTF.

This clone was recorded a few times. J is TRBJ1-2 and V is TRBV27; D gene uncertain. Trimming removed 6 bases at V and 3 bases at J, with 11 bases between. The CDR3 spans 13 residues. Germline V CDR1 and CDR2: MNHEY, SMNVEV (reference sequence). This chain's CDR3 is CASSKGRDYGYTF. The CDR3 DNA sequence: TGTGCCAGCAGCAAGGGCCGAGACTATGGCTACACCTTC.

This chain uses TRBV11-1 with TRBJ2-1; 8 positions match TRBD2. From germline, CDR1 is SGHAT and CDR2 FQDESV (reference sequence). After removal of 4 bases from V and 10 bases from J, the junction contained 12 bases not matched to a gene. The CDR3 has 15 residues. CDR3 in amino acids: CASSSAGTRAGEQFF. The CDR3 nucleotides read TGTGCCAGCAGCTCGGCCGGGACTAGGGCGGGGGAGCAGTTCTTC.

The chain links TRBV29-1 to TRBJ2-7; TRBD2 matches 11 bases. V shed 7 bases and J 3 bases; nucleotides not matched to a gene: 5. Germline V gene lookup returns CDR1 SQVTM and CDR2 ANQGSEA. CDR3 length: 13 amino acids. As DNA, the CDR3 is TGCAGCGCATCGACTAGCGGGAACTACGAGCAGTACTTC. This gives the protein CSASTSGNYEQYF.

V is TRBV11-3 and J is TRBJ2-1; maybe TRBD1 (6 bases). Trimming left V 3 bases short and J 5 bases short, with 17 bases between. The CDR3 consists of 16 residues. CDR1 is SGHNT and CDR2 is YENEEA in the germline V gene. The CDR3 coding sequence is TGTGCCAGCAGCTTTATAGGGCAGGGGTGGGACAATGAGCAGTTCTTC. Its protein product is CASSFIGQGWDNEQFF.

Only one count was recorded for this clone. The chain joins TRBV9 to TRBJ2-7, with TRBD2 matching 12 bases. The CDR3 runs to 15 residues. The germline CDR1 and CDR2 sequences are SGDLS and YYNGEE. After removal of 2 bases from V and 2 bases from J, the junction contained 2 bases not matched to a gene. The CDR3 here is CASSVGLAGTYEQYF. The CDR3 DNA sequence: TGTGCCAGCAGCGTCGGACTAGCGGGAACCTACGAGCAGTACTTC.